The sequence of this TCR beta chain was determined in a study of T cell responses to AZD1222 COVID-19 vaccine. Concerning this clone itself: As yet, its antigen is unknown.

The data were produced by immunoSEQ multiplex PCR, yet TCRdb's version contains in-frame clones alone and is incomplete. The sample holds 130,000 to 150,000 clones, about 90% seen once. Study results and caveats: Unmutated regions of variants are reportedly targeted by nearly half of spike-specific TCRs. Baseline seropositives among AZD1222 recipients totaled only six or seven.

V dropped 9 bases and J dropped 4 bases, with 12 bases sitting between them. The V gene's germline CDR1 is KGHDR and CDR2 SFDVKD. The CDR3 totals 12 residues. The sequenced sample was peripheral blood, obtained on day 0 of AZD1222 vaccination. The chain is built from TRBV24-1 and TRBJ2-7; D uncertain. The receptor was derived from an adult in good health. CDR3 coding DNA: TGTGCCACCCGACCACCGGGTTACGAGCAGTACTTC. Residues: CATRPPGYEQYF.